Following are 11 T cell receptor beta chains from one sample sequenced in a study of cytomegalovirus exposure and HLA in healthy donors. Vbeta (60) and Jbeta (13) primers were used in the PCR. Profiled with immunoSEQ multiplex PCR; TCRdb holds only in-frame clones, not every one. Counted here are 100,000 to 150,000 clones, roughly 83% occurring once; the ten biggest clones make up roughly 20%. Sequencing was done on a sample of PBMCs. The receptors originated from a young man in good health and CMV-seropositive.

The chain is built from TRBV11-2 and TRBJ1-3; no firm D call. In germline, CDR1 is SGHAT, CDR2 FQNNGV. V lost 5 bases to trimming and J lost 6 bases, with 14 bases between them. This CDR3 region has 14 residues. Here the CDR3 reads CASSLGRAANTIYF. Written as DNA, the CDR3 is TGTGCCAGCAGCCTGGGGAGGGCGGCAAACACCATATATTTT.

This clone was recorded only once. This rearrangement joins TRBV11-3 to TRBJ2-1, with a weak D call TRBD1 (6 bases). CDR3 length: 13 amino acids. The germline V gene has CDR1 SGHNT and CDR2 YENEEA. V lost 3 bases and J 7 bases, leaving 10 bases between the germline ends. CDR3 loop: CASSLGQGNEQFF. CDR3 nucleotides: TGTGCCAGCAGCTTGGGACAAGGGAATGAGCAGTTCTTC. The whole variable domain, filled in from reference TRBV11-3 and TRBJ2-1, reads EAGVVQSPRYKIIEKKQPVAFWCNPISGHNTLYWYLQNLGQGPELLIRYENEEAVDDSQLPKDRFSAERLKGVDSTLKIQPAELGDSAVYLCASSLGQGNEQFFGPGTRLTVL.

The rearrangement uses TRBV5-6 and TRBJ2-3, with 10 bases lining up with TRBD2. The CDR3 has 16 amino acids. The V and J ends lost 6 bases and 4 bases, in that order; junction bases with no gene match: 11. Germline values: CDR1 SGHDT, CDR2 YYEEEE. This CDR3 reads CASTTPGTSAADTQYF. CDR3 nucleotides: TGTGCCAGCACCACCCCTGGGACTAGCGCAGCAGATACGCAGTATTTT.

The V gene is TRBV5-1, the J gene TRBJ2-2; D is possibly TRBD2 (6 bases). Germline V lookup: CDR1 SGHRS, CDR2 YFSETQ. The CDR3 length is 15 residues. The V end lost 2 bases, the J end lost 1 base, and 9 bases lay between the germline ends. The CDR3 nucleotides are TGCGCCAGCAGCTTCTTTAGCGGGAACACCGGGGAGCTGTTTTTT. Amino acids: CASSFFSGNTGELFF.

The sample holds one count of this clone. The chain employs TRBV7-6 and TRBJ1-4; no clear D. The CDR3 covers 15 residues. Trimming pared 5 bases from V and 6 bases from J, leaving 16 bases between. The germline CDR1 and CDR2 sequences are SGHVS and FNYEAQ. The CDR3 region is CASSPRPGGYEKLFF. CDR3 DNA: TGTGCCAGCAGCCCCCGTCCGGGAGGATATGAAAAACTGTTTTTT.

CDR3 region: CASSFSATNEKLFF. The CDR3 DNA reads TGCGCCAGCAGCTTCAGCGCAACTAATGAAAAACTGTTTTTT. The chain couples TRBV5-1 to TRBJ1-4; D remains unclear. Trimming took off 2 bases at V and 0 bases at J, with 5 bases between the two ends. This CDR3 is built from 14 residues. Germline CDR1 SGHRS, CDR2 YFSETQ. Full variable domain (remainder filled in from reference TRBV5-1 and TRBJ1-4): KAGVTQTPRYLIKTRGQQVTLSCSPISGHRSVSWYQQTPGQGLQFLFEYFSETQRNKGNFPGRFSGRQFSNSRSEMNVSTLELGDSALYLCASSFSATNEKLFFGSGTQLSVL.

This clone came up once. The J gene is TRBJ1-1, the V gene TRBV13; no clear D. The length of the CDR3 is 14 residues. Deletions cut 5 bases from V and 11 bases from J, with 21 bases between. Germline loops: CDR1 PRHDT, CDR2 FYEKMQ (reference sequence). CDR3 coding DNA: TGTGCCAGCAGCCCTACCACCGGGAAGTTGTGGGCTTTCTTT. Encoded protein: CASSPTTGKLWAFF.

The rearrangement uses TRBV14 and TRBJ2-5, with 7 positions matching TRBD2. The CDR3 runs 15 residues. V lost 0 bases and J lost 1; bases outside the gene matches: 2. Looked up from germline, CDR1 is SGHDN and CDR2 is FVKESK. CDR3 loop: CASSQDGGGQETQYF. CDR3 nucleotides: TGTGCCAGCAGCCAAGATGGCGGGGGCCAAGAGACCCAGTACTTC.

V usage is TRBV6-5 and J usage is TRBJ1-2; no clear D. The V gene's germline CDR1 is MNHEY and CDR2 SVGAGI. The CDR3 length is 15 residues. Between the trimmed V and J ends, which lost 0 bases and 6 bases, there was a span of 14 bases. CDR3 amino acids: CASSYSRAGVDGYTF. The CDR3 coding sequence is TGTGCCAGCAGTTACTCAAGGGCGGGCGTGGATGGCTACACCTTC.

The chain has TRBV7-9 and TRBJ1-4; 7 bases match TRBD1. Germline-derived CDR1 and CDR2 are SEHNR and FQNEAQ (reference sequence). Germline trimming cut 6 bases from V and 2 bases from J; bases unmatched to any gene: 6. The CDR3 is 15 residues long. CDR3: CASSITGATNEKLFF. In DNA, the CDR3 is TGTGCCAGCAGTATTACAGGGGCCACTAATGAAAAACTGTTTTTT.

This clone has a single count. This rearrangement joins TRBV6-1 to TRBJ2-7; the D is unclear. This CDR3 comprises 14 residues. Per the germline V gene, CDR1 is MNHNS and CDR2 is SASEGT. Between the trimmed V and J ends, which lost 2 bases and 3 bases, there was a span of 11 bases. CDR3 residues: CASSEIGLYYEQYF. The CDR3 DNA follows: TGTGCCAGCAGTGAAATTGGGCTATACTACGAGCAGTACTTC.